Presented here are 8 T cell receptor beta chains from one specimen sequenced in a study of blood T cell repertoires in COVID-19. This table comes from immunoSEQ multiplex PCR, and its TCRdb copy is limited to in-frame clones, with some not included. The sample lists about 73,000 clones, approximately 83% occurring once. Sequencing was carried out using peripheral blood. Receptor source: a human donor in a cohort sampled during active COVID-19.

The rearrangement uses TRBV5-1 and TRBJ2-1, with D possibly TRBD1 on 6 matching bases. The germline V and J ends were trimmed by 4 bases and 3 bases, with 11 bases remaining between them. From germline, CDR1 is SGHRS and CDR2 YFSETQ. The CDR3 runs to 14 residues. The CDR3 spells CASSAGTHYNEQFF. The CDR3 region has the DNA TGCGCCAGCAGCGCCGGGACACACTACAATGAGCAGTTCTTC.

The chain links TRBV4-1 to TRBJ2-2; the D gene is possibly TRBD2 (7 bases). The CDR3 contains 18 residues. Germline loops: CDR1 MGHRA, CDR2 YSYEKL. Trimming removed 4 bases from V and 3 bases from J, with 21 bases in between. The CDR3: CASSRRPGEGGDTGELFF. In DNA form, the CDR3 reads TGCGCCAGCAGCCGGAGACCAGGGGAAGGGGGGGACACCGGGGAGCTGTTTTTT.

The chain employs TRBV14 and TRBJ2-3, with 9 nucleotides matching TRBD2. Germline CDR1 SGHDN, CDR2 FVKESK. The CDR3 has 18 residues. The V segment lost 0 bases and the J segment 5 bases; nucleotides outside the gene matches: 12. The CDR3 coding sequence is TGTGCCAGCAGCCAAGATTGGGCGCTAGCGGGGCCGGGAGATACGCAGTATTTT. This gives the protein CASSQDWALAGPGDTQYF.

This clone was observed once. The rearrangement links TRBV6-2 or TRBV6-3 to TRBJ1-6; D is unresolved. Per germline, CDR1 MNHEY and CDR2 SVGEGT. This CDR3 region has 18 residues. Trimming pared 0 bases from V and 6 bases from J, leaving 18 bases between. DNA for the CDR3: TGTGCCAGCAGTTACTCGAGGGCAGCACCTGCTTCTAATTCACCCCTCCACTTT. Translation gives CASSYSRAAPASNSPLHF.

The CDR3 region is CASSQEVTVGNTIYF. CDR3 nucleotide sequence: TGTGCCAGCAGCCAAGAGGTGACAGTTGGAAACACCATATATTTT. The J gene is TRBJ1-3, the V gene TRBV3-1 (or the pseudogene TRBV3-2); D possibly corresponds to TRBD1 (5 bases). CDR3 length equals 15 residues. Trimming took off 0 bases at V and 3 bases at J, with 9 bases between the two ends. Germline CDR1 is LGHDT and CDR2 is YNNKEL (reference sequence).

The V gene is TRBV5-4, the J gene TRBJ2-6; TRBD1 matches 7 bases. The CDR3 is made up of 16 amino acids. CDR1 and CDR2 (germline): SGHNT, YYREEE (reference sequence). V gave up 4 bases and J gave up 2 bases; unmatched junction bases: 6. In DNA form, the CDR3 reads TGTGCCAGCAGCGGAAGAGACAGGGCTGGGGCCAACGTCCTGACTTTC. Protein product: CASSGRDRAGANVLTF.

CDR3 sequence: CASSQSGLGALVYNEQFF. Here the CDR3 DNA reads TGTGCCAGCAGCCAAAGCGGTTTGGGGGCCCTAGTTTACAATGAGCAGTTCTTC. V gene TRBV4-2 combines with J gene TRBJ2-1; possible D gene TRBD1, 6 bases. This CDR3 comprises 18 residues. CDR1 and CDR2 from the germline V gene are LGHNA and YNFKEQ. Between the trimmed V and J ends, which lost 2 bases and 4 bases, there was a span of 21 bases.

CDR3 region: CASSSPPGLRSDEQYF. The CDR3 bases are TGTGCCAGCAGCTCGCCACCGGGACTACGTAGCGACGAGCAGTACTTC. The chain has TRBV7-6 and TRBJ2-7, with 7 bases aligning to TRBD2. The CDR3 loop spans 16 amino acids. In germline, CDR1 is SGHVS, CDR2 FNYEAQ. J lost 5 bases, V lost 4 bases, and 14 bases had no gene match. The variable domain in full, with the rest retrieved from reference TRBV7-6 and TRBJ2-7, is GAGVSQSPRYKVTKRGQDVALRCDPISGHVSLYWYRQALGQGPEFLTYFNYEAQQDKSGLPNDRFSAERPEGSISTLTIQRTEQRDSAMYRCASSSPPGLRSDEQYFGPGTRLTVT.